What follows is one TCR beta chain and its context. What it recognizes is unknown. These data originate in a study of cytomegalovirus exposure and HLA in healthy donors. Study-wide results and caveats: In the analysis, some V segments, TRBV6-2 and TRBV6-3 included, were excluded as indistinguishable. A later examination showed that TCR association rates differed by HLA locus, with DRB1 most and HLA-C fewest. Confirmation was obtained in vitro that a few CMV-associated chains are specific for CMV antigens. A later analysis showed HLA-associated TCR beta chains outstripping equally common others in clonal expansion.

The germline V gene encodes CDR1 SGHVS and CDR2 FNYEAQ. The V end lost 3 bases, the J end lost 2 bases, and 19 bases lay between the germline ends. The CDR3 runs 17 residues. The PCR employed 60 Vbeta primers together with 13 Jbeta primers. TCRdb keeps only in-frame clones here, not all; method: immunoSEQ multiplex PCR. The sample holds some 150,000 clones, around 80% seen once. This receptor was taken from a man aged 50 or older in good health and CMV-seronegative. The chain recombines TRBV7-6 with TRBJ1-1, with D possibly TRBD1 on 5 matching bases. Input material: PBMCs. The CDR3 sequence: CASSLGGRNPRNTEAFF. The CDR3 region has the DNA TGTGCCAGCAGCTTGGGGGGACGGAATCCGAGAAACACTGAAGCTTTCTTT. The full variable domain, with the rest looked up from reference TRBV7-6 and TRBJ1-1, is GAGVSQSPRYKVTKRGQDVALRCDPISGHVSLYWYRQALGQGPEFLTYFNYEAQQDKSGLPNDRFSAERPEGSISTLTIQRTEQRDSAMYRCASSLGGRNPRNTEAFFGQGTRLTVV.